This is a list of T cell receptor beta chains from one sample in a study of T-cell reconstitution after alpha-beta-depleted transplantation in children. Via MiXCR, TCRdb re-called the PCR reads, giving one row per CDR3 protein. The sample yields 95,000 to 120,000 distinct CDR3 sequences, 5% to 8% seen once. Here the sequenced sample was PBMCs, mostly from graft donor cells, taken 360 days after TCRalphabeta/CD19-depleted stem cell transplant. These receptors were collected from a male patient between 2 and 15 years old who had a stem cell transplant for acute lymphoblastic leukemia, so the T cells may come from the graft donor. Both conserved end residues are part of each CDR3. Fields, in order: V gene, J gene, clone size, D gene, CDR3 protein, CDR3 DNA. The D gene is left open where the match is weak. Size is stated for part of the rows, as once, few or many counts, or as a class when the clone is expanded.

V gene: TRBV27; J gene: TRBJ1-6; clone size: many; D gene: TRBD1; CDR3 protein: CASSVRGRSPLHF; CDR3 DNA: TGTGCCAGCAGCGTCAGGGGGCGATCACCCCTCCACTTT
V gene: TRBV20-1; J gene: TRBJ1-2; clone size: few; D gene: NA; CDR3 protein: CSASVWEKNYGYTF; CDR3 DNA: TGCAGTGCTAGTGTATGGGAAAAGAACTATGGCTACACCTTC
V gene: TRBV20-1; J gene: TRBJ2-5; clone size: many; D gene: NA; CDR3 protein: CSLRDGGRKTQYF; CDR3 DNA: TGCAGCTTACGGGACGGGGGTAGGAAGACCCAGTACTTC
V gene: TRBV14; J gene: TRBJ2-5; clone size: NA; D gene: NA; CDR3 protein: CASSSRTAPQETQYF; CDR3 DNA: TGTGCCAGCAGCTCCCGGACAGCCCCACAAGAGACCCAGTACTTC
V gene: TRBV12-3/TRBV12-4; J gene: TRBJ1-2; clone size: many; D gene: NA; CDR3 protein: CASSFRRVNYGYTF; CDR3 DNA: TGTGCCAGCAGTTTCCGCAGGGTTAACTATGGCTACACCTTC
V gene: TRBV27; J gene: TRBJ2-2; clone size: many; D gene: TRBD1; CDR3 protein: CASSLGTGAWRELFF; CDR3 DNA: TGTGCCAGCAGTTTAGGGACAGGGGCCTGGAGGGAGCTGTTTTTT
V gene: TRBV7-2; J gene: TRBJ2-7; clone size: few; D gene: TRBD1; CDR3 protein: CASSPPTGGYEQYF; CDR3 DNA: TGTGCCAGCAGCCCCCCGACAGGGGGCTACGAGCAGTACTTC
V gene: TRBV7-6; J gene: TRBJ2-2; clone size: many; D gene: NA; CDR3 protein: CASSLTVSTGELFF; CDR3 DNA: TGTGCCAGCAGCTTAACAGTCTCCACCGGGGAGCTGTTTTTT
V gene: TRBV5-1; J gene: TRBJ2-1; clone size: many; D gene: NA; CDR3 protein: CASSFSGGPHNEQFF; CDR3 DNA: TGCGCCAGCAGCTTTTCTGGGGGCCCCCACAATGAGCAGTTCTTC
V gene: TRBV11-2; J gene: TRBJ1-5; clone size: few; D gene: NA; CDR3 protein: CASSPSGRGNQPQHF; CDR3 DNA: TGTGCCAGCAGCCCTAGCGGCCGGGGCAATCAGCCCCAGCATTTT
V gene: TRBV20-1; J gene: TRBJ2-7; clone size: few; D gene: TRBD2; CDR3 protein: CSAREGGSSYEQYF; CDR3 DNA: TGCAGTGCTAGAGAGGGAGGGAGCTCCTACGAGCAGTACTTC
V gene: TRBV4-2; J gene: TRBJ2-2; clone size: many; D gene: TRBD2; CDR3 protein: CASSQVGGRAGTGELFF; CDR3 DNA: TGTGCCAGCAGCCAAGTGGGCGGGAGGGCCGGCACCGGGGAGCTGTTTTTT
V gene: TRBV20-1; J gene: TRBJ2-7; clone size: NA; D gene: TRBD2; CDR3 protein: CSASSLTSGFLYEQYF; CDR3 DNA: TGCAGTGCTAGTTCTTTGACTAGCGGATTCCTCTACGAGCAGTACTTC
V gene: TRBV18; J gene: TRBJ1-1; clone size: few; D gene: TRBD1; CDR3 protein: CASSPGTGLNTEAFF; CDR3 DNA: TGTGCCAGCTCCCCCGGGACAGGCCTGAACACTGAAGCTTTCTTT
V gene: TRBV5-1; J gene: TRBJ2-1; clone size: many; D gene: NA; CDR3 protein: CASSLSAPNEQFF; CDR3 DNA: TGCGCCAGCAGCTTGAGCGCGCCGAATGAGCAGTTCTTC
V gene: TRBV13; J gene: TRBJ1-1; clone size: few; D gene: NA; CDR3 protein: CASSPRAMDTEAFF; CDR3 DNA: TGTGCCAGCAGCCCGAGAGCAATGGACACTGAAGCTTTCTTT
V gene: TRBV7-9; J gene: TRBJ2-7; clone size: many; D gene: TRBD1; CDR3 protein: CASSHDRALLEQYF; CDR3 DNA: TGTGCCAGCAGCCATGACAGGGCCTTGCTCGAGCAGTACTTC
V gene: TRBV10-3; J gene: TRBJ2-1; clone size: NA; D gene: TRBD2; CDR3 protein: CAISEPGGWDEQFF; CDR3 DNA: TGTGCCATCAGTGAACCGGGAGGATGGGATGAGCAGTTCTTC
V gene: TRBV28; J gene: TRBJ2-7; clone size: NA; D gene: NA; CDR3 protein: CASSPFRGTDEQYF; CDR3 DNA: TGTGCCAGCAGCCCCTTTCGGGGTACCGACGAGCAGTACTTC
V gene: TRBV20-1; J gene: TRBJ2-7; clone size: many; D gene: NA; CDR3 protein: CSASQDNSYEQYF; CDR3 DNA: TGCAGTGCTAGTCAGGACAACTCCTACGAGCAGTACTTC
V gene: TRBV28; J gene: TRBJ2-5; clone size: many; D gene: TRBD1; CDR3 protein: CASSFPGGQETQYF; CDR3 DNA: TGTGCCAGCAGTTTCCCAGGGGGACAGGAGACCCAGTACTTC
V gene: TRBV4-3; J gene: TRBJ2-7; clone size: few; D gene: NA; CDR3 protein: CASSQVRGGPYEQYF; CDR3 DNA: TGCGCCAGCAGCCAAGTAAGGGGTGGACCCTACGAGCAGTACTTC
V gene: TRBV15; J gene: TRBJ2-5; clone size: NA; D gene: NA; CDR3 protein: CATSREGEETQYF; CDR3 DNA: TGTGCCACCAGCAGAGAGGGGGAAGAGACCCAGTACTTC
V gene: TRBV5-1; J gene: TRBJ1-6; clone size: many; D gene: NA; CDR3 protein: CASSLEGPNSPLHF; CDR3 DNA: TGCGCCAGCAGCTTGGAAGGACCGAATTCACCCCTCCACTTT
V gene: TRBV15; J gene: TRBJ1-5; clone size: NA; D gene: TRBD1; CDR3 protein: CATSRDGQENQPQHF; CDR3 DNA: TGTGCCACCAGCAGAGACGGACAGGAGAATCAGCCCCAGCATTTT
V gene: TRBV19; J gene: TRBJ2-4; clone size: few; D gene: NA; CDR3 protein: CASLGPTYIQYF; CDR3 DNA: TGTGCCAGCTTGGGACCCACATACATTCAGTACTTC
V gene: TRBV19; J gene: TRBJ2-1; clone size: NA; D gene: NA; CDR3 protein: CASSSRLSNEQFF; CDR3 DNA: TGTGCCAGTAGTTCGAGGCTTTCCAATGAGCAGTTCTTC
V gene: TRBV5-6; J gene: TRBJ2-7; clone size: many; D gene: NA; CDR3 protein: CASSGDRFYEQYF; CDR3 DNA: TGTGCCAGCAGCGGAGACAGGTTCTACGAGCAGTACTTC
V gene: TRBV20-1; J gene: TRBJ2-5; clone size: few; D gene: NA; CDR3 protein: CSARDPIKETQYF; CDR3 DNA: TGCAGTGCTAGAGATCCTATCAAGGAGACCCAGTACTTC
V gene: TRBV15; J gene: TRBJ2-1; clone size: many; D gene: NA; CDR3 protein: CATSRDKGGPYNEQFF; CDR3 DNA: TGTGCCACCAGCAGAGATAAGGGGGGCCCCTACAATGAGCAGTTCTTC
V gene: TRBV28; J gene: TRBJ1-1; clone size: few; D gene: NA; CDR3 protein: CASSLIGMAEAFF; CDR3 DNA: TGTGCCAGCAGTTTGATAGGGATGGCTGAAGCTTTCTTT
V gene: TRBV7-9; J gene: TRBJ1-2; clone size: many; D gene: NA; CDR3 protein: CASSPFGTDYGYTF; CDR3 DNA: TGTGCCAGCAGCCCCTTCGGGACGGATTATGGCTACACCTTC
V gene: TRBV9; J gene: TRBJ2-1; clone size: many; D gene: TRBD2; CDR3 protein: CASSNPYRTSGNYNEQFF; CDR3 DNA: TGTGCCAGCAGCAACCCGTATAGGACTAGCGGAAATTACAATGAGCAGTTCTTC
V gene: TRBV5-5; J gene: TRBJ2-7; clone size: NA; D gene: TRBD1; CDR3 protein: CASSRGQGVLYEQYF; CDR3 DNA: TGTGCCAGCAGCCGTGGACAGGGGGTCCTCTACGAGCAGTACTTC
V gene: TRBV4-3; J gene: TRBJ2-7; clone size: many; D gene: TRBD2; CDR3 protein: CASSQDRLAGSYEQYF; CDR3 DNA: TGCGCCAGCAGCCAAGATAGGCTAGCGGGTTCCTACGAGCAGTACTTC
V gene: TRBV6-5; J gene: TRBJ1-1; clone size: few; D gene: NA; CDR3 protein: CAAGVGNTEAFF; CDR3 DNA: TGTGCAGCAGGGGTGGGGAACACTGAAGCTTTCTTT
V gene: TRBV10-3; J gene: TRBJ2-7; clone size: NA; D gene: NA; CDR3 protein: CAIRRPPYEQYF; CDR3 DNA: TGTGCCATCAGGAGGCCCCCCTACGAGCAGTACTTC
V gene: TRBV28; J gene: TRBJ2-7; clone size: few; D gene: NA; CDR3 protein: CASSTWILSYSLEQYF; CDR3 DNA: TGTGCCAGCAGTACGTGGATCCTTTCCTATTCCCTTGAGCAGTACTTC
V gene: TRBV7-8; J gene: TRBJ2-5; clone size: NA; D gene: TRBD2; CDR3 protein: CASSQGASGGRETQYF; CDR3 DNA: TGTGCCAGCAGCCAGGGGGCTAGCGGGGGTCGAGAGACCCAGTACTTC
V gene: TRBV7-8; J gene: TRBJ1-3; clone size: many; D gene: NA; CDR3 protein: CASSLDNSGNTIYF; CDR3 DNA: TGTGCCAGCAGCTTGGACAACTCTGGAAACACCATATATTTT
V gene: TRBV6-5; J gene: TRBJ2-1; clone size: many; D gene: NA; CDR3 protein: CASSYWDNRDEQFF; CDR3 DNA: TGTGCCAGCAGTTACTGGGACAATCGGGATGAGCAGTTCTTC
V gene: TRBV12-3/TRBV12-4; J gene: TRBJ2-5; clone size: many; D gene: TRBD1; CDR3 protein: CASTDGQGLTQYF; CDR3 DNA: TGTGCCAGCACTGACGGACAGGGATTGACCCAGTACTTC
V gene: TRBV7-2; J gene: TRBJ2-5; clone size: many; D gene: NA; CDR3 protein: CASSFQGQETQYF; CDR3 DNA: TGTGCCAGCAGCTTTCAGGGCCAAGAGACCCAGTACTTC
V gene: TRBV29-1; J gene: TRBJ1-3; clone size: few; D gene: TRBD1; CDR3 protein: CSVEDRQGSGNTIYF; CDR3 DNA: TGCAGCGTTGAAGACCGACAGGGCTCTGGAAACACCATATATTTT
V gene: TRBV9; J gene: TRBJ1-5; clone size: NA; D gene: NA; CDR3 protein: CASSASGGPGNQPQHF; CDR3 DNA: TGTGCCAGCAGCGCCAGCGGGGGGCCAGGCAATCAGCCCCAGCATTTT
V gene: TRBV11-3; J gene: TRBJ2-3; clone size: NA; D gene: NA; CDR3 protein: CASSLVASDTQYF; CDR3 DNA: TGTGCCAGCAGCTTGGTAGCGTCAGATACGCAGTATTTT
V gene: TRBV9; J gene: TRBJ2-7; clone size: few; D gene: NA; CDR3 protein: CASSATDSYEQYF; CDR3 DNA: TGTGCCAGCAGCGCGACAGATTCCTACGAGCAGTACTTC
V gene: TRBV7-2; J gene: TRBJ1-2; clone size: NA; D gene: NA; CDR3 protein: CASSPPPNYGYTF; CDR3 DNA: TGTGCCAGCAGCCCGCCCCCTAACTATGGCTACACCTTC
V gene: TRBV20-1; J gene: TRBJ2-2; clone size: many; D gene: TRBD2; CDR3 protein: CSARDRDSGGTGELFF; CDR3 DNA: TGCAGTGCTAGAGATCGGGATAGCGGGGGGACCGGGGAGCTGTTTTTT
V gene: TRBV12-5; J gene: TRBJ2-4; clone size: many; D gene: NA; CDR3 protein: CASGRDIQYF; CDR3 DNA: TGTGCTAGTGGTCGAGACATTCAGTACTTC
V gene: TRBV4-3; J gene: TRBJ2-5; clone size: many; D gene: NA; CDR3 protein: CASSHRVGETQYF; CDR3 DNA: TGCGCCAGCAGCCACAGGGTCGGGGAGACCCAGTACTTC